This T cell receptor beta chain emerged from a study of cytomegalovirus exposure and HLA in healthy donors. Study conclusions and caveats: Later analysis identified a missense DCLRE1C variant that was linked to TCR beta V- and J-gene trimming.

PCR involved 60 Vbeta and 13 Jbeta primers. Produced via immunoSEQ multiplex PCR; TCRdb's table is partial and in-frame only. This sample has some 150,000 clones, with nearly 80% found just once. V shed 5 bases and J 6 bases; nucleotides not matched to a gene: 7. Germline lookup yields CDR1 MNHNY and CDR2 SVGAGI (reference sequence). The CDR3 loop spans 14 amino acids. In the case of this clone: Its antigen is unidentified.

The origin of this receptor is a man under 40 in good health and CMV-seropositive. The material sequenced was PBMCs. The rearrangement links TRBV6-6 to TRBJ2-7, with TRBD1 matching 10 bases. Written as DNA, the CDR3 is TGTGCCAGCAGTCGGGGGACAGGGGACGGCGAGCAGTACTTC. It translates to CASSRGTGDGEQYF.